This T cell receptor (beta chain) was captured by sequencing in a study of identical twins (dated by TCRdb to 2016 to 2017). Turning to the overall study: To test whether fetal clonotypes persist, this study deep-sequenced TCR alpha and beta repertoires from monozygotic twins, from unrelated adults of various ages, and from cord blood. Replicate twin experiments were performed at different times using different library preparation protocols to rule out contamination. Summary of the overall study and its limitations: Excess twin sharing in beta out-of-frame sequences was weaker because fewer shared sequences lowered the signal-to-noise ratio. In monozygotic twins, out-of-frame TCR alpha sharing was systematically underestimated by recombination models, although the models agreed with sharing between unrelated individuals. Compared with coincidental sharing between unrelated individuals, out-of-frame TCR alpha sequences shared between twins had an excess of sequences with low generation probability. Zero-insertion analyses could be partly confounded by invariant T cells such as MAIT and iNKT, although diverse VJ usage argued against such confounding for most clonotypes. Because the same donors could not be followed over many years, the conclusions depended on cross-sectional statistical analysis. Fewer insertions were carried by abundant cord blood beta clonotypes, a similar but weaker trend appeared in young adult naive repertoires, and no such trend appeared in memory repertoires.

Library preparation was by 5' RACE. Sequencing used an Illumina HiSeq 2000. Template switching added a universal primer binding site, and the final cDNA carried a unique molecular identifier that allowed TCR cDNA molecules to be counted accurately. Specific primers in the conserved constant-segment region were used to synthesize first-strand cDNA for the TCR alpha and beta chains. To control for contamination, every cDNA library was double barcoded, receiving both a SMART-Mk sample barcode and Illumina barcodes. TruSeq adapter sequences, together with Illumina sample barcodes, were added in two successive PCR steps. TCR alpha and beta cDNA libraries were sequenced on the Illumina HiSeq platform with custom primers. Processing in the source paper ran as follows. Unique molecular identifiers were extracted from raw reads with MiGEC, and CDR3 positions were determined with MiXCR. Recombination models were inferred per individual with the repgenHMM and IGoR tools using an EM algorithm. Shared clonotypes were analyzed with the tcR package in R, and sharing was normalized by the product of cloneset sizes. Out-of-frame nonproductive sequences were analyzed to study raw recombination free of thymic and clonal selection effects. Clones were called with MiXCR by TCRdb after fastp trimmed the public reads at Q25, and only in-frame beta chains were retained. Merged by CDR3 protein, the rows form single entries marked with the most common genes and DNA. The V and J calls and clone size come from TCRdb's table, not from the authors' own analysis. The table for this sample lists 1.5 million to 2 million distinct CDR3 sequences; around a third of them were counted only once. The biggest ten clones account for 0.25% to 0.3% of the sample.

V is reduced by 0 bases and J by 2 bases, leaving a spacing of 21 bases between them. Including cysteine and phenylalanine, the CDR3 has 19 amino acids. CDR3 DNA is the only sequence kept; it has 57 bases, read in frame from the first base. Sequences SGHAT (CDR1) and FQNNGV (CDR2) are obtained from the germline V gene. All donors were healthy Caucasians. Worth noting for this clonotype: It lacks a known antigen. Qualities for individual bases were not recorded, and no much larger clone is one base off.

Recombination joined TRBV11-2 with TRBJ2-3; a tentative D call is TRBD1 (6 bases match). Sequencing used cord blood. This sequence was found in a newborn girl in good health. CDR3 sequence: CASSLEWNKRAGATDTQYF. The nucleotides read TGTGCCAGCAGCTTAGAATGGAATAAACGGGCAGGGGCCACAGATACGCAGTATTTT.